These 26 T cell receptor beta chains originate from one sample sequenced in a study of naive CD8 T cells in extremely preterm neonates (dated by TCRdb to 2016 to 2017). What the authors observed across the whole study: Compared with the older groups, preterm CDR3s were shorter and closer to germline, carrying fewer N additions and showing less junctional trimming.

Preterm samples were obtained from several extremely preterm deliveries at about 22-27 weeks of gestation. The method was the immunoSEQ multiplex PCR assay. Sourced from immuneACCESS, this table was stored by TCRdb with only in-frame sequences that have V and J called. A share of the clones is absent; for the studies checked, an unresolved V gene accounts for under half, and the remainder has no known explanation. This sample is represented by about 5,000 clones; about 95% of them were singletons. Approximately 0.64% of the sample lies in the top ten. For these TCRs, the target antigens are not known. The sequencing input was naive CD8+ T cells from cord blood. The receptors here all came from a boy who was born preterm.

The chain combines TRBV6-5 with TRBJ1-1; D is possibly TRBD1 (6 bases). V lost 2 bases and J 7 bases, leaving 11 bases between the germline ends. Germline CDR1 reads MNHEY; CDR2 reads SVGAGI. The CDR3 length is 13 residues. The CDR3 loop is CASSYPGAIEAFF. CDR3 DNA: TGTGCCAGCAGTTACCCAGGGGCGATTGAAGCTTTCTTT.

The V call is TRBV28, the J call TRBJ2-3, with 7 nucleotides matching TRBD1. CDR1 is MDHEN and CDR2 is SYDVKM in the germline V gene. V lost 2 bases, J lost 1 base, and 0 bases stayed unmatched. This CDR3 spans 14 amino acids. The CDR3 sequence: CASSLGQGTDTQYF. The CDR3 DNA reads as TGTGCCAGCAGTTTAGGACAGGGCACAGATACGCAGTATTTT.

The chain has TRBV6-6 and TRBJ2-3, with a possible D match to TRBD2 (5 bases). V dropped 0 bases and J dropped 3 bases, with 10 bases sitting between them. CDR3 length: 15 amino acids. Germline V gene lookup returns CDR1 MNHNY and CDR2 SVGAGI (reference sequence). The CDR3 loop reads CASSYSTKLTDTQYF. The CDR3 nucleotides are TGTGCCAGCAGTTACTCGACTAAGCTAACAGATACGCAGTATTTT.

This clone was picked up a small number of times. Here the CDR3 DNA reads TGCGCCAGCAGCCAAGCGGGAGGCTCCTACGAGCAGTACTTC. This gives the protein CASSQAGGSYEQYF. The gene calls are TRBV4-1 and TRBJ2-7, with 7 bases lining up with TRBD2. The germline V gene has CDR1 MGHRA and CDR2 YSYEKL. The CDR3 extends over 14 amino acids. The V segment lost 1 base and the J segment 0 bases; nucleotides outside the gene matches: 0.

This chain links TRBV28 with TRBJ2-5; 7 bases are a match to TRBD1. The V gene's germline CDR1 is MDHEN and CDR2 SYDVKM. J was trimmed by 5 bases and V by 2 bases; bases with no gene match: 5. This CDR3 has 14 residues. In DNA form, the CDR3 reads TGTGCCAGCAGTTTAAACAGGGGTGGGGAGACCCAGTACTTC. This gives the protein CASSLNRGGETQYF.

The rearrangement joins TRBV13 to TRBJ2-3; no clear D. Germline V lookup: CDR1 PRHDT, CDR2 FYEKMQ (reference sequence). Trimming stripped 5 bases from V and 4 bases from J, with 10 bases between. CDR3 length: 13 amino acids. The CDR3 coding sequence is TGTGCCAGCAGCCCCCCTCCGCCAGATACGCAGTATTTT. This codes for CASSPPPPDTQYF.

The chain couples TRBV4-1 to TRBJ2-1; 7 nucleotides match TRBD2. The J segment lost 7 bases and the V segment lost 1 base, leaving 1 base of the junction unmatched. Germline assignment: CDR1 MGHRA and CDR2 YSYEKL. The CDR3 is 13 residues long. Written as DNA, the CDR3 is TGCGCCAGCAGCCAAGGGACTAGAAATGAGCAGTTCTTC. It is translated as CASSQGTRNEQFF.

This clone was seen once. The rearrangement links TRBV7-9 to TRBJ2-2, with TRBD2 matching 8 bases. Germline CDR1 is SEHNR and CDR2 is FQNEAQ (reference sequence). The length of the CDR3 is 14 residues. Trimming at V came to 4 bases and at J to 6 bases, leaving 4 bases not matched to a gene. The CDR3 DNA reads as TGTGCCAGCAGCTCCGGGACTAGGTCCGGGGAGCTGTTTTTT. The encoded protein is CASSSGTRSGELFF.

The chain joins TRBV2 to TRBJ2-7, with D unclear. In germline, CDR1 is SNHLY, CDR2 FYNNEI. Trimming pared 4 bases from V and 3 bases from J, leaving 4 bases between. The CDR3 sequence is 11 residues long. The CDR3 nucleotides read TGTGCCAGCAGTGTCGGCTACGAGCAGTACTTC. It codes for CASSVGYEQYF. The full variable domain, completed using reference TRBV2 and TRBJ2-7, is EPEVTQTPSHQVTQMGQEVILRCVPISNHLYFYWYRQILGQKVEFLVSFYNNEISEKSEIFDDQFSVERPDGSNFTLKIRSTKLEDSAMYFCASSVGYEQYFGPGTRLTVT.

V is TRBV5-5 and J is TRBJ1-1, with 7 bases matching TRBD1. The V gene end was trimmed by 5 bases and the J gene end by 4 bases; junction bases not matched to a gene: 2. CDR3 length: 12 amino acids. The germline gives CDR1 SGHKS, CDR2 YYEKEE (reference sequence). CDR3 in amino acids: CASSEGATEAFF. The CDR3 DNA follows: TGTGCCAGCAGTGAGGGGGCCACTGAAGCTTTCTTT.

This clone has just a few counts. CDR3 protein: CASSGLAGAGELFF. CDR3 in DNA: TGTGCCAGCAGCGGACTAGCGGGAGCCGGGGAGCTGTTTTTT. The V and J genes are TRBV9 and TRBJ2-2; 12 bases map to TRBD2. Germline loops: CDR1 SGDLS, CDR2 YYNGEE. J was trimmed by 6 bases and V by 3 bases; bases with no gene match: 0. There are 14 residues in the CDR3.

The rearrangement links TRBV28 to TRBJ2-5; 9 positions agree with TRBD1. The end of the DNA is better explained by TRBJ2-7, so the J call may be wrong. CDR1 and CDR2 from the germline V gene are MDHEN and SYDVKM. This CDR3 has 14 residues. CDR3 sequence reads: CASSFPGQGYEQYF. As DNA, the CDR3 is TGTGCCAGCAGTTTCCCGGGACAGGGTTACGAGCAGTACTTC.

The chain combines TRBV5-1 with TRBJ2-1; the D is unclear. Looked up from germline, CDR1 is SGHRS and CDR2 is YFSETQ. Trimming removed 4 bases from V and 0 bases from J, with 8 bases in between. The CDR3 totals 14 residues. The DNA of the CDR3 is TGCGCCAGCAGCGACCAGAGCTCCTACAATGAGCAGTTCTTC. Its translation: CASSDQSSYNEQFF.

This chain links TRBV6-1 with TRBJ2-1; tentative D call: TRBD2 (6 bases). The CDR3 has 15 residues. The germline V gene encodes CDR1 MNHNS and CDR2 SASEGT. V was shortened by 0 bases and J by 5 bases, with 11 bases between the two germline ends. As DNA, the CDR3 is TGTGCCAGCAGTGAAGCGGGAGGAAGGAACAATGAGCAGTTCTTC. It is translated as CASSEAGGRNNEQFF.

The V gene is TRBV27, the J gene TRBJ1-1; a possible D gene is TRBD1 (5 bases). V lost 2 bases, J lost 1 base, and 5 bases lay in between. The CDR3 runs to 13 residues. The germline CDR1 and CDR2 sequences are MNHEY and SMNVEV (reference sequence). The CDR3 here is CASSLGGNTEAFF. The CDR3 DNA follows: TGTGCCAGCAGTTTAGGGGGGAACACTGAAGCTTTCTTT.

The genes are TRBV7-2 and TRBJ2-1; 12 bases are shared with TRBD2. The CDR3 has 15 residues. The germline gives CDR1 SGHTA, CDR2 FQGNSA. The ends lost 1 base at V and 7 bases at J; junction bases unmatched: 2. The CDR3 DNA reads as TGTGCCAGCAGCTTAGAAACTAGCGGGAGGAATGAGCAGTTCTTC. Its translation: CASSLETSGRNEQFF. The whole variable domain, filled in from reference TRBV7-2 and TRBJ2-1, reads GAGVSQSPSNKVTEKGKDVELRCDPISGHTALYWYRQSLGQGLEFLIYFQGNSAPDKSGLPSDRFSAERTGGSVSTLTIQRTQQEDSAVYLCASSLETSGRNEQFFGPGTRLTVL.

J is TRBJ2-3 and V is TRBV27; D uncertain. The germline V and J ends were trimmed by 2 bases and 4 bases, with 16 bases remaining between them. Germline values: CDR1 MNHEY, CDR2 SMNVEV (reference sequence). This CDR3 comprises 16 residues. Here the CDR3 reads CASSLNLPVGPDTQYF. The CDR3 DNA reads as TGTGCCAGCAGTTTAAACCTGCCCGTCGGGCCAGATACGCAGTATTTT.

V gene TRBV28 combines with J gene TRBJ2-7; TRBD2 matches at 14 bases. V was pared by 3 bases and J by 4 bases, with 2 bases of the junction left unmatched. Germline values: CDR1 MDHEN, CDR2 SYDVKM. This CDR3 spans 15 amino acids. The CDR3 region is CASSLTSGRVYEQYF. Written as DNA, the CDR3 is TGTGCCAGCAGTTTGACTAGCGGGAGGGTTTACGAGCAGTACTTC.

V and J are TRBV6-5 and TRBJ2-7; 12 bases match TRBD2. The CDR3 loop spans 16 amino acids. V lost 2 bases, J lost 2 bases, and 4 bases stayed unmatched. CDR1 is MNHEY, CDR2 SVGAGI, per germline. CDR3 protein: CASSYASGRGAYEQYF. The CDR3 region has the DNA TGTGCCAGCAGTTACGCTAGCGGGAGGGGGGCCTACGAGCAGTACTTC.

The rearrangement links TRBV7-3 to TRBJ2-3; 7 nucleotides match TRBD2. The CDR3 contains 15 residues. The germline V gene encodes CDR1 SGHTA and CDR2 FQGTGA. With V trimmed by 1 base and J by 2 bases, 3 bases remained unmatched. CDR3 DNA sequence: TGTGCCAGCAGCTTAAGAGGGAGGGCCACAGATACGCAGTATTTT. Its protein product is CASSLRGRATDTQYF.

V and J are TRBV9 and TRBJ1-1; the match to TRBD1 covers 7 bases. Germline values: CDR1 SGDLS, CDR2 YYNGEE. CDR3 size: 13 residues. V was clipped by 0 bases and J by 4 bases; unmatched bases: 0. Written as DNA, the CDR3 is TGTGCCAGCAGCGTAGACAGGGGCACTGAAGCTTTCTTT. Translated: CASSVDRGTEAFF. Using reference TRBV9 and TRBJ1-1 for the parts outside the CDR3, the full variable domain is DSGVTQTPKHLITATGQRVTLRCSPRSGDLSVYWYQQSLDQGLQFLIQYYNGEERAKGNILERFSAQQFPDLHSELNLSSLELGDSALYFCASSVDRGTEAFFGQGTRLTVV.

The genes are TRBV28 and TRBJ2-1; D gene ambiguous. V was pared by 6 bases and J by 3 bases, with 0 bases between. The CDR3 sequence is 10 residues long. The V gene's germline CDR1 is MDHEN and CDR2 SYDVKM. CDR3 in amino acids: CASSYNEQFF. The CDR3 bases are TGTGCCAGCAGCTACAATGAGCAGTTCTTC.

The CDR3, as DNA: TGTGCCAGTAATCCGGACCCCCGGCGCTACGAGCAGTACTTC. It encodes CASNPDPRRYEQYF. J is TRBJ2-7 and V is TRBV19; D is unresolved. Germline values: CDR1 LNHDA, CDR2 SQIVND (reference sequence). The CDR3 covers 14 residues. The V and J ends lost 7 bases and 3 bases respectively, with 16 bases between them.

This rearrangement joins TRBV28 to TRBJ2-3; no definite D call. Per germline, CDR1 MDHEN and CDR2 SYDVKM. This CDR3 contains 14 residues. V was clipped by 3 bases and J by 0 bases, with 7 bases between them. Written as DNA, the CDR3 is TGTGCCAGCAGTTTGTTGAAGAGCACAGATACGCAGTATTTT. Translation gives CASSLLKSTDTQYF. Complete variable domain (other parts from reference TRBV28 and TRBJ2-3): DVKVTQSSRYLVKRTGEKVFLECVQDMDHENMFWYRQDPGLGLRLIYFSYDVKMKEKGDIPEGYSVSREKKERFSLILESASTNQTSMYLCASSLLKSTDTQYFGPGTRLTVL.

The chain employs TRBV7-8 and TRBJ2-7, with 13 bases fitting TRBD2. Germline loops: CDR1 SGHVS, CDR2 FQNEAQ. This CDR3 has 14 residues. J was trimmed by 4 bases and V by 5 bases; bases with no gene match: 2. CDR3 sequence reads: CASSPGLAGYEQYF. CDR3 coding DNA: TGTGCCAGCAGCCCGGGACTAGCGGGATACGAGCAGTACTTC.

This clone was seen just once. The gene calls are TRBV5-1 and TRBJ2-1; no firm D call. The ends were cut back, 1 base at V and 7 bases at J, with 6 bases in the middle. Looked up from germline, CDR1 is SGHRS and CDR2 is YFSETQ. The CDR3 length is 12 residues. In nucleotides, the CDR3 is TGCGCCAGCAGCTTGAATGCGAATGAGCAGTTCTTC. This encodes CASSLNANEQFF.